Below, 8 T cell receptor beta chains from the same sample are listed, as sequenced in a study of cytomegalovirus exposure and HLA in healthy donors. Primers for the PCR totalled 60 Vbeta and 13 Jbeta. TCRdb's table, derived via immunoSEQ multiplex PCR, lists solely in-frame clones and lacks some. Of around 100,000 clones listed, about 75% are singletons. The sequencing input was PBMCs. All receptors derive from a man in his sixties in good health and CMV-seropositive.

The genes are TRBV7-2 and TRBJ2-7; D not certain. Germline assignment: CDR1 SGHTA and CDR2 FQGNSA. The V and J ends lost 2 bases and 1 base respectively, with 9 bases between them. This CDR3 has 14 residues. CDR3 sequence reads: CASSLSSRSYEQYF. CDR3 DNA: TGTGCCAGCAGCTTATCTAGTAGGTCCTACGAGCAGTACTTC.

This sequence joins TRBV6-1 and TRBJ2-7, with 7 bases fitting TRBD2. V lost 1 base to trimming and J lost 5 bases; unmatched junction nucleotides: 20. The CDR3 runs to 19 residues. From germline, CDR1 is MNHNS and CDR2 SASEGT. CDR3 sequence: CASSEGVAGAPLGDHEQYF. In DNA, the CDR3 is TGTGCCAGCAGTGAAGGTGTAGCGGGCGCTCCTCTTGGGGACCACGAGCAGTACTTC.

This chain connects TRBV19 to TRBJ2-1, with 7 bases lining up with TRBD1. V was pared by 0 bases and J by 7 bases, with 12 bases of the junction left unmatched. This CDR3 is 17 amino acids long. From germline, CDR1 is LNHDA and CDR2 SQIVND (reference sequence). CDR3: CASSIERKGQGVNEQFF. The CDR3 nucleotides read TGTGCCAGTAGTATAGAGAGGAAAGGTCAGGGGGTTAATGAGCAGTTCTTC.

In this sample, this clone turned up a few times. The gene calls are TRBV5-1 and TRBJ2-7; weak D call: TRBD1 (6 bases). There are 13 residues in the CDR3. Trimming shortened V by 2 bases and J by 5 bases, and 11 bases separated the two germline ends. CDR1 SGHRS and CDR2 YFSETQ come from the germline V gene. CDR3 residues: CASSLQGLHEQYF. CDR3 in DNA: TGCGCCAGCAGCTTACAGGGTCTCCACGAGCAGTACTTC.

The chain employs TRBV6-6 and TRBJ2-1; 8 bases are shared with TRBD2. The CDR3 is 15 residues long. The V gene end was trimmed by 0 bases and the J gene end by 9 bases; junction bases not matched to a gene: 7. Germline V CDR1 and CDR2: MNHNY, SVGAGI (reference sequence). This CDR3 reads CASSYSKRGRSEQFF. In DNA form, the CDR3 reads TGTGCCAGCAGTTACTCCAAGCGGGGGCGGAGTGAGCAGTTCTTC.

The rearrangement uses TRBV18 and TRBJ2-1; the match to TRBD2 covers 8 bases. This CDR3 has 16 amino acids. CDR1 is KGHSH, CDR2 LQKENI, per germline. V lost 2 bases and J lost 0; bases outside the gene matches: 3. The CDR3 here is CASSPRGTSSYNEQFF. CDR3 coding DNA: TGTGCCAGCTCACCAAGAGGGACTAGCTCCTACAATGAGCAGTTCTTC.

V and J are TRBV27 and TRBJ1-1, with 9 bases matching TRBD1. The CDR3 is made up of 18 amino acids. V lost 6 bases, J lost 1 base, and 15 bases stayed unmatched. Germline assignment: CDR1 MNHEY and CDR2 SMNVEV (reference sequence). This chain's CDR3 is CASRTVGQGFIPNTEAFF. The CDR3 DNA is TGTGCCAGCAGAACAGTGGGACAGGGCTTTATTCCGAACACTGAAGCTTTCTTT.

The rearrangement links TRBV25-1 to TRBJ2-2; 8 bases match TRBD2. The CDR3 loop spans 16 amino acids. With 3 bases clipped from V and 7 bases from J, the junction kept 10 bases outside the gene matches. Germline V gives CDR1 MGHDK, CDR2 SYGVNS. CDR3 sequence reads: CASSESGLAGIGELFF. The CDR3 region has the DNA TGTGCCAGCAGTGAGTCCGGGCTAGCGGGCATCGGGGAGCTGTTTTTT.